The 2 T cell receptor beta chains reported below all come from one sample, sequenced in a study of blood T cell repertoires in COVID-19. The assay was immunoSEQ multiplex PCR, and TCRdb's table has in-frame clones only and misses some. The data hold under 150,000 clones, with about 85% observed a single time. Sequenced sample: peripheral blood. These receptors were collected from an elderly man with acute or convalescent COVID-19.

The chain couples TRBV2 to TRBJ2-1; 7 bases are shared with TRBD1. Germline CDR1 reads SNHLY; CDR2 reads FYNNEI. The CDR3 consists of 14 residues. V was pared by 4 bases and J by 4 bases, with 4 bases of the junction left unmatched. The CDR3 region is CASSAQGPYNEQFF. In nucleotides, the CDR3 is TGTGCCAGCAGTGCACAGGGGCCTTACAATGAGCAGTTCTTC.

V gene TRBV27 combines with J gene TRBJ2-5, with a weak D call TRBD2 (6 bases). V lost 3 bases and J lost 4, with 12 bases in between. Per germline, CDR1 MNHEY and CDR2 SMNVEV (reference sequence). CDR3 length: 14 residues. CDR3 loop: CASSFASVRETQYF. The CDR3 DNA is TGTGCCAGCAGTTTTGCTAGCGTGAGAGAGACCCAGTACTTC.